These 32 T cell receptor beta chains were all obtained from the same sample, sequenced in a study of blood T cells in healthy people across ages. It was with a sample-barcoded 5' primer and a J-beta primer mix that a second PCR of roughly 6 to 12 cycles was run. TCRdb re-called the 5' RACE reads with MiXCR, one entry per CDR3 protein. In the table there are over 1,300,000 distinct CDR3 sequences, approximately 60% of which are singletons. The sample consisted of blood. The receptors stem from a man aged 18 to 35 in good health.

In its sample, this clonotype was seen a few times. This chain joins TRBV5-1 and TRBJ2-2; 11 bases fit TRBD2. Germline V gene sequence: CDR1 SGHRS, CDR2 YFSETQ. The length of the CDR3 is 15 residues. V trimming: 5 bases; J trimming: 5 bases; junction bases outside the gene matches: 5. The CDR3, as DNA: TGCGCCAGCAGACTAGCGGGAGCATCAACCGGGGAGCTGTTTTTT. It encodes CASRLAGASTGELFF.

The V and J genes are TRBV13 and TRBJ1-4, with 7 bases identical to TRBD1. The V segment lost 2 bases and the J segment 4 bases; nucleotides outside the gene matches: 10. This CDR3 is built from 17 residues. The germline V gene encodes CDR1 PRHDT and CDR2 FYEKMQ (reference sequence). The CDR3 coding sequence is TGTGCCAGCAGCTTATCCCCAGGGGGGGGATTTAATGAAAAACTGTTTTTT. Its translation is CASSLSPGGGFNEKLFF.

V and J are TRBV2 and TRBJ2-5; D perhaps matches TRBD1 (6 bases). The germline V and J ends were trimmed by 7 bases and 1 base, with 10 bases remaining between them. CDR1 and CDR2 (germline): SNHLY, FYNNEI. The CDR3 is 13 residues long. CDR3 nucleotides: TGTGCCAGCAAACAGGGCTTCCAAGAGACCCAGTACTTC. Protein sequence: CASKQGFQETQYF.

The gene calls are TRBV5-1 and TRBJ2-4, with D perhaps assigned TRBD1 or TRBD2 (5 bases each). The CDR3 length is 13 residues. Germline V gene sequence: CDR1 SGHRS, CDR2 YFSETQ. Trimming took off 0 bases at V and 13 bases at J, with 14 bases between the two ends. Here the CDR3 reads CASSLDLRDRQYF. Here the CDR3 DNA reads TGCGCCAGCAGCTTGGATCTAAGGGACCGGCAGTACTTC.

CDR3 DNA sequence: TGTGCCAGCAGGGTTGACAGCAAGCAGTACTTC. Its translation is CASRVDSKQYF. The V gene is TRBV2, the J gene TRBJ2-4; D possibly corresponds to TRBD1 (5 bases). V was shortened by 6 bases and J by 13 bases, with 13 bases between the two germline ends. Per germline, CDR1 SNHLY and CDR2 FYNNEI. The CDR3 spans 11 residues.

Note on this clonotype: An end of the junction does not agree with germline; a read error may underlie this. This chain joins TRBV7-2 and TRBJ2-7, with 7 bases lining up with TRBD2. The CDR3 totals 15 residues. Germline V gives CDR1 SGHTA, CDR2 FQGNSA. The CDR3 coding sequence is TGCGCCAGCAGCAATTTGGGGGGGGTGTACAATGAGCAGTACTTC. Residues: CASSNLGGVYNEQYF.

This chain joins TRBV10-3 and TRBJ2-7; D assignment may be TRBD1 or TRBD2 (5 bases each). V was trimmed by 2 bases and J by 3 bases, leaving 11 bases between them. Germline CDR1 is ENHRY and CDR2 is SYGVKD. The CDR3 runs 14 residues. The CDR3 here is CAISEGGRGYEQYF. DNA for the CDR3: TGTGCCATCAGTGAGGGAGGTAGGGGCTACGAGCAGTACTTC.

The V and J genes are TRBV7-2 and TRBJ1-4, with no clear D. The CDR3 loop spans 13 amino acids. Germline lookup yields CDR1 SGHTA and CDR2 FQGNSA. V lost 5 bases, J lost 14 bases, and 18 bases lay in between. The CDR3 sequence is CASSPPGAPKLFF. The DNA for the CDR3 is TGTGCCAGCAGCCCACCCGGTGCCCCGAAGCTGTTTTTT.

There are a few counts of this clonotype. J is TRBJ2-3 and V is TRBV12-3 or TRBV12-4; D unresolved. The CDR3 loop spans 17 amino acids. Trimming left V 2 bases short and J 1 base short, with 16 bases between. DNA of the CDR3: TGTGCCAGCAGTTTATCCGAAGACTCTCCCCGCACAGATACGCAGTATTTT. This translates into CASSLSEDSPRTDTQYF.

The rearrangement joins TRBV7-8 to TRBJ2-1; D is unresolved. The tail of the sequence fits TRBJ2-7 better, so the J call may be wrong. CDR1 is SGHVS, CDR2 FQNEAQ, per germline. The CDR3 runs to 15 residues. CDR3 sequence: CASSLVGFPYNEQYF. The CDR3 bases are TGTGCCAGCAGCTTAGTGGGGTTCCCCTACAATGAGCAGTACTTC.

The chain carries TRBV29-1 and TRBJ2-3, with 13 bases identical to TRBD2. The CDR3 totals 14 residues. Germline loops: CDR1 SQVTM, CDR2 ANQGSEA. Losses at the gene ends were 6 bases for V and 2 bases for J; bases not matched to a gene: 2. This chain's CDR3 is CSVGTSGITDTQYF. Here the CDR3 DNA reads TGCAGCGTAGGGACTAGCGGGATCACAGATACGCAGTATTTT.

The chain couples TRBV10-2 to TRBJ2-1; TRBD2 matches 12 bases. Looked up from germline, CDR1 is WSHSY and CDR2 is SAAADI. After removal of 3 bases from V and 8 bases from J, the junction contained 11 bases not matched to a gene. The CDR3 runs 17 residues. CDR3 in amino acids: CASSDRLAGVFDDEQFF. The CDR3 nucleotides are TGCGCCAGCAGTGATAGACTAGCGGGAGTTTTCGACGATGAGCAGTTCTTC.

This sequence joins TRBV5-1 and TRBJ1-1; possibly TRBD1 for D (6 bases). This CDR3 has 14 amino acids. Germline lookup yields CDR1 SGHRS and CDR2 YFSETQ. V gave up 2 bases and J gave up 3 bases, with 11 bases separating them. CDR3 DNA: TGCGCCAGCAGCTTTGAGGCAGGGGACACTGAAGCTTTCTTT. This sequence encodes CASSFEAGDTEAFF.

This clonotype was seen many times. The chain uses TRBV6-5 and TRBJ1-4, with 8 nucleotides matching TRBD1. This CDR3 is built from 14 residues. The V gene's germline CDR1 is MNHEY and CDR2 SVGAGI. The V segment lost 2 bases and the J segment 8 bases; nucleotides outside the gene matches: 4. The CDR3 reads CASSYEQGDEKLFF. In nucleotides, the CDR3 is TGTGCCAGCAGTTACGAACAGGGGGACGAAAAACTGTTTTTT.

This clonotype was detected only a few times. The chain links TRBV28 to TRBJ2-5; TRBD2 is a possible D gene (6 bases). The V end lost 2 bases, the J end lost 5 bases, and 15 bases lay between the germline ends. The germline CDR1 and CDR2 sequences are MDHEN and SYDVKM. The CDR3 has 15 amino acids. The CDR3 DNA reads TGTGCCAGCAGTTTAATCGGGGGTCTCAGGGAGACCCAGTACTTC. Residues: CASSLIGGLRETQYF. Full variable domain (outside the CDR3, taken from reference TRBV28 and TRBJ2-5): DVKVTQSSRYLVKRTGEKVFLECVQDMDHENMFWYRQDPGLGLRLIYFSYDVKMKEKGDIPEGYSVSREKKERFSLILESASTNQTSMYLCASSLIGGLRETQYFGPGTRLLVL.

This clonotype was picked up a small number of times. The chain recombines TRBV27 with TRBJ2-3; 10 bases align to TRBD2. Germline values: CDR1 MNHEY, CDR2 SMNVEV (reference sequence). V gave up 5 bases and J gave up 5 bases; unmatched junction bases: 7. This CDR3 comprises 15 residues. CDR3 sequence reads: CASSPSGGALDTQYF. The CDR3 region has the DNA TGTGCCAGCAGTCCAAGCGGGGGGGCCCTAGATACGCAGTATTTT.

The chain employs TRBV5-1 and TRBJ2-7; 8 nucleotides line up with TRBD1. This CDR3 contains 15 residues. CDR1 and CDR2 (germline): SGHRS, YFSETQ. After removal of 1 base from V and 3 bases from J, the junction contained 6 bases not matched to a gene. CDR3: CASSLIHRGNYEQYF. The CDR3 nucleotides are TGCGCCAGCAGCTTGATACACAGGGGGAACTACGAGCAGTACTTC.

Only a few counts were recorded for this clonotype. The gene calls are TRBV3-1 and TRBJ2-5, with no clear D. The germline CDR1 and CDR2 sequences are LGHDT and YNNKEL (reference sequence). V was trimmed by 6 bases and J by 2 bases, leaving 4 bases between them. The CDR3 extends over 11 amino acids. This CDR3 is CASRIQETQYF. As DNA, the CDR3 is TGTGCCAGCAGAATACAAGAGACCCAGTACTTC.

This chain uses TRBV5-1 with TRBJ2-5; D is possibly TRBD1 (5 bases). TRBJ2-7 explains the end of the DNA better; the J call may be wrong. This CDR3 contains 13 residues. From germline, CDR1 is SGHRS and CDR2 YFSETQ. DNA for the CDR3: TGCGCCAGCAGCTTGGAGGGCAGGGACGAGCAGTACTTC. The encoded protein is CASSLEGRDEQYF.

This clonotype was found a few times. This chain joins TRBV20-1 and TRBJ1-2; TRBD1 matches 8 bases. This CDR3 comprises 15 residues. V lost 7 bases, J lost 4 bases, and 14 bases stayed unmatched. Looked up from germline, CDR1 is DFQATT and CDR2 is SNEGSKA (reference sequence). The CDR3 nucleotides are TGCAGTGGACTAATGACAGGGGAAGGAGTCTATGGCTACACCTTC. This sequence encodes CSGLMTGEGVYGYTF.

The chain links TRBV5-1 to TRBJ2-5; 11 nucleotides align to TRBD2. V trimming: 3 bases; J trimming: 4 bases; junction bases outside the gene matches: 5. The CDR3 is 15 amino acids. CDR1 is SGHRS and CDR2 is YFSETQ in the germline V gene. The CDR3 sequence: CASSSLGTSGETQYF. The CDR3 coding sequence is TGCGCCAGCAGCTCCCTCGGGACTAGCGGAGAGACCCAGTACTTC.

J is TRBJ2-4 and V is TRBV11-2, with D possibly TRBD2 on 6 matching bases. With the DNA end fitting TRBJ2-7 better, the J assignment may be wrong. This CDR3 is 14 amino acids long. Germline V CDR1 and CDR2: SGHAT, FQNNGV. The CDR3 DNA reads TGTGCCAGCGGGCTCGGGACGGGGGACTACGAGCAGTACTTC. Protein sequence: CASGLGTGDYEQYF.

This chain joins TRBV6-6 and TRBJ2-1; 10 bases agree with TRBD2. The germline V gene encodes CDR1 MNHNY and CDR2 SVGAGI (reference sequence). V was pared by 5 bases and J by 2 bases, with 3 bases of the junction left unmatched. This CDR3 spans 15 amino acids. The CDR3 coding sequence is TGTGCCAGCAGTGGACTAGCGGACCCCTACAATGAGCAGTTCTTC. The encoded protein is CASSGLADPYNEQFF.

For the CDR3, the DNA is TGTGCCAGCAATGCTAATACAGGGAACCATGGCTACACCTTC. This sequence encodes CASNANTGNHGYTF. The chain uses TRBV6-4 and TRBJ1-2; tentatively, D is TRBD1 (6 bases). Germline V gene data show CDR1 as MRHNA and CDR2 as SNTAGT. Trimming took 7 bases from V and 6 from J, leaving 18 bases between them. The CDR3 has 14 amino acids.

This chain connects TRBV12-3 or TRBV12-4 to TRBJ2-1; 11 bases are shared with TRBD1. CDR3 size: 16 residues. The V gene end was trimmed by 6 bases and the J gene end by 6 bases; junction bases not matched to a gene: 10. The CDR3 loop is CASRGTGGRIANEQFF. The CDR3 DNA reads as TGTGCCAGCAGGGGGACAGGGGGGAGGATAGCCAATGAGCAGTTCTTC.

The chain carries TRBV6-2 or TRBV6-3 and TRBJ2-1, with a possible D match to TRBD1 (5 bases). V lost 5 bases to trimming and J lost 8 bases, with 16 bases between them. CDR1 and CDR2 (germline): MNHEY, SVGEGT. The CDR3 is 14 residues long. CDR3 DNA: TGTGCCAGCAGTGACAGCGATCGCATCTATGAGCAGTTCTTC. This encodes CASSDSDRIYEQFF.

This chain connects TRBV7-2 to TRBJ2-4; 8 positions agree with TRBD2. CDR1 SGHTA and CDR2 FQGNSA come from the germline V gene. This CDR3 contains 13 residues. V lost 7 bases and J lost 13; bases outside the gene matches: 12. CDR3 protein: CASTPRRREVQYF. The CDR3 DNA is TGTGCCAGCACCCCGCGGCGGCGGGAGGTGCAGTACTTC.

The chain combines TRBV5-1 with TRBJ1-2; D might be TRBD1 (5 bases). The CDR3 is made up of 15 amino acids. Trimming took 0 bases from V and 3 from J, leaving 12 bases between them. Germline V gives CDR1 SGHRS, CDR2 YFSETQ. The CDR3 loop reads CASSLVPPGHYGYTF. The CDR3 coding sequence is TGCGCCAGCAGCTTGGTACCGCCGGGGCACTATGGCTACACCTTC.

V gene TRBV5-1 combines with J gene TRBJ2-1, with D perhaps TRBD1 (5 bases). Per germline, CDR1 SGHRS and CDR2 YFSETQ. Trimming left V 7 bases short and J 13 bases short, with 18 bases between. The length of the CDR3 is 12 residues. CDR3: CASALGATNQFF. CDR3 sequence (DNA): TGCGCCAGCGCCTTAGGGGCAACAAATCAGTTCTTC.

The chain joins TRBV29-1 to TRBJ1-1; weak D call: TRBD1 (6 bases). V was clipped by 7 bases and J by 4 bases, with 16 bases between them. Germline lookup yields CDR1 SQVTM and CDR2 ANQGSEA. This CDR3 has 13 amino acids. The CDR3 bases are TGCAGCGCTGACGGCAGGGGAGTCACTGAAGCTTTCTTT. Amino acids: CSADGRGVTEAFF.

This clonotype came up a few times. This sequence joins TRBV27 and TRBJ2-1; 9 bases agree with TRBD1. J gave up 8 bases and V 2 bases, and 10 bases lay outside the gene matches. The CDR3 sequence is 16 residues long. In germline, CDR1 is MNHEY, CDR2 SMNVEV (reference sequence). CDR3 coding DNA: TGTGCCAGCAGTTTAACGCGCGGGACAGGGCAGGATGAGCAGTTCTTC. This translates into CASSLTRGTGQDEQFF.

The V call is TRBV6-2 or TRBV6-3, the J call TRBJ2-7; D gene uncertain. V was cut by 0 bases and J by 9 bases, with 12 bases left in between. From germline, CDR1 is MNHEY and CDR2 SVGEGT. CDR3 size: 13 residues. The CDR3: CASSYSASGWQYF. Here the CDR3 DNA reads TGTGCCAGCAGTTACTCCGCCTCCGGATGGCAGTACTTC.